The entry that follows covers one T cell receptor (beta chain) sequence. What it recognizes is unknown. V was cut by 3 bases and J by 4 bases, with 13 bases left in between. This CDR3 has 15 amino acids. Germline V gene data show CDR1 as MDHEN and CDR2 as SYDVKM. This sample was taken from a study of PD-1 blockade in mismatch repair-deficient tumors. The overall study: Enrolled about 2013-2016, patients had progressing, pretreated mismatch repair-deficient cancers of approximately 13 types. Findings and caveats of the study: After pembrolizumab, tumor-resident clones rose rapidly, then generally contracted before radiologic responses.

The repertoire was sequenced with immunoSEQ multiplex PCR; TCRdb's copy has only in-frame clones and lacks some. The sample includes 130,000 or so clones, around 86% of them seen just once. Every patient had mismatch repair deficiency by PCR or immunohistochemistry. A few pembrolizumab responders had their TCRs sequenced. The chain joins TRBV28 to TRBJ2-1; TRBD1 is a possible D gene (6 bases). Source: peripheral blood, taken 44 weeks after starting pembrolizumab. This clonotype was sampled from an adult with mismatch repair-deficient cancer. The CDR3 reads CASSFIRGRYNEQFF. The CDR3 DNA is TGTGCCAGCAGTTTCATCAGGGGACGGTACAATGAGCAGTTCTTC.